This T cell receptor (beta chain) was recovered during a study of OX40 agonist ivuxolimab in advanced cancers. At the level of the study: Every patient in dose escalation had hepatocellular carcinoma, melanoma, renal cell or head and neck cancer. Study-level findings and limits: Clonal expansion by week 6 occurred in CD4+ and CD8+ blood T cells (at 0.1 to 3.0 mg/kg). Among the least clonally expanded were partial responders at 0.1-3.0 mg/kg. Among some nonresponders, normalized T-cell clonal expansion was also low.

Sequenced by immunoSEQ multiplex PCR; TCRdb stores in-frame clones only, minus some. The sample includes 65,000 to 85,000 clones, roughly 91% of them seen just once. The CDR3 has 14 amino acids. CDR1 and CDR2 (germline): LNHDA, SQIVND (reference sequence). Trimming shortened V by 6 bases and J by 7 bases, and 18 bases separated the two germline ends. Points on this clone: Its antigen remains unidentified.

Source: CD4+ or CD8+ T cells sorted from blood, taken in a trial of the OX40 agonist ivuxolimab. The chain combines TRBV19 with TRBJ1-2, with a possible D match to TRBD1 (5 bases). The TCR comes from an adult with an advanced solid tumor such as melanoma, head and neck, liver or kidney cancer. DNA for the CDR3: TGTGCCAGTAGCTCCGGACCGGCTAGGGGTGGCTACACCTTC. This sequence encodes CASSSGPARGGYTF.